Each of the 13 T cell receptor beta chains below was sequenced from the same sample in a study of blood T cell repertoires in COVID-19. Sequenced by immunoSEQ multiplex PCR; TCRdb stores in-frame clones only, minus some. The table lists 250,000 to 350,000 clones, nearly 90% of them singletons. The sample taken for sequencing was PBMCs or T cells enriched from blood (not recorded which). The receptors originated from a woman aged 18-30 years with acute COVID-19.

The chain combines TRBV7-8 with TRBJ1-1, with 9 bases aligning to TRBD1. V was pared by 1 base and J by 4 bases, with 1 base of the junction left unmatched. CDR1 and CDR2 from the germline V gene are SGHVS and FQNEAQ. The CDR3 is 14 residues long. DNA of the CDR3: TGTGCCAGCAGCTTAGGGACAGGGGCCACTGAAGCTTTCTTT. Encoded protein: CASSLGTGATEAFF. Filled out from reference TRBV7-8 and TRBJ1-1, the complete variable domain reads GAGVSQSPRYKVAKRGQDVALRCDPISGHVSLFWYQQALGQGPEFLTYFQNEAQLDKSGLPSDRFFAERPEGSVSTLKIQRTQQEDSAVYLCASSLGTGATEAFFGQGTRLTVV.

The chain uses TRBV7-2 and TRBJ1-5; the D is unclear. The CDR3 length is 13 residues. Germline V gene sequence: CDR1 SGHTA, CDR2 FQGNSA. V was pared by 5 bases and J by 6 bases, with 11 bases between. Here the CDR3 reads CASSISEVQPQHF. CDR3 bases: TGTGCCAGCAGCATCTCTGAGGTTCAGCCCCAGCATTTT.

The CDR3 protein is CASSRTTGSLTDTQYF. CDR3 DNA sequence: TGTGCCAGCAGCCGAACGACAGGGTCCCTCACAGATACGCAGTATTTT. The gene calls are TRBV11-2 and TRBJ2-3; 7 nucleotides match TRBD1. After removal of 5 bases from V and 2 bases from J, the junction contained 10 bases not matched to a gene. The V gene's germline CDR1 is SGHAT and CDR2 FQNNGV. The CDR3 contains 16 residues.

This rearrangement joins TRBV19 to TRBJ2-7; TRBD1 aligns across 11 bases. CDR1 LNHDA and CDR2 SQIVND come from the germline V gene (reference sequence). This CDR3 contains 15 residues. V lost 6 bases, J lost 4 bases, and 8 bases stayed unmatched. CDR3 sequence (DNA): TGTGCCAGTAGAAACACCGGGACAGGGGGATACGAGCAGTACTTC. It codes for CASRNTGTGGYEQYF.

CDR3 in amino acids: CASRLLNRGVGIQYF. CDR3 coding DNA: TGTGCCAGCAGACTATTGAACAGGGGGGTCGGCATTCAGTACTTC. The chain carries TRBV6-5 and TRBJ2-4, with 8 bases lining up with TRBD1. V was pared by 6 bases and J by 9 bases, with 13 bases of the junction left unmatched. Germline CDR1 MNHEY, CDR2 SVGAGI. There are 15 residues in the CDR3.

V is TRBV29-1 and J is TRBJ2-1; 7 bases fit TRBD2. V lost 4 bases, J lost 4 bases, and 4 bases stayed unmatched. This CDR3 has 13 residues. Germline V gene data show CDR1 as SQVTM and CDR2 as ANQGSEA. CDR3 sequence (DNA): TGCAGCGTTGCGGGGGGTCGGTACAATGAGCAGTTCTTC. Its translation: CSVAGGRYNEQFF.

The chain has TRBV4-1 and TRBJ2-5; perhaps TRBD1 as D (6 bases). The germline V gene has CDR1 MGHRA and CDR2 YSYEKL. The CDR3 totals 13 residues. V gave up 8 bases and J gave up 5 bases, with 15 bases separating them. CDR3 loop: CASAQGYTETQYF. As DNA, the CDR3 is TGCGCCAGCGCACAGGGCTATACGGAGACCCAGTACTTC.

V gene TRBV28 combines with J gene TRBJ1-1; 7 nucleotides agree with TRBD1. This CDR3 has 12 amino acids. Germline CDR1 reads MDHEN; CDR2 reads SYDVKM. The CDR3 sequence is CTTKQGRTEAFF. Here the CDR3 DNA reads TGTACGACCAAACAGGGGAGGACTGAAGCTTTCTTT. The full variable domain, rest sourced from reference TRBV28 and TRBJ1-1, is DVKVTQSSRYLVKRTGEKVFLECVQDMDHENMFWYRQDPGLGLRLIYFSYDVKMKEKGDIPEGYSVSREKKERFSLILESASTNQTSMYLCTTKQGRTEAFFGQGTRLTVV.

The chain joins TRBV30 to TRBJ2-1; the match to TRBD2 covers 9 bases. With V trimmed by 6 bases and J by 8 bases, 8 bases remained unmatched. Germline loops: CDR1 GTSNPN, CDR2 SVGIG (reference sequence). This CDR3 is 13 amino acids long. The CDR3 bases are TGTGCCTGTAGCGGGGGAATAGCCGATGAGCAGTTCTTC. Translated, it gives CACSGGIADEQFF.

V usage is TRBV19 and J usage is TRBJ1-2; TRBD1 matches 9 bases. The germline V gene has CDR1 LNHDA and CDR2 SQIVND (reference sequence). This CDR3 is built from 17 residues. The V segment lost 4 bases and the J segment 7 bases; nucleotides outside the gene matches: 16. The CDR3 DNA reads TGTGCCAGTAGTACGGCCCCCGGGACAGGGAATTGGGGTGGCTACACCTTC. Translating gives CASSTAPGTGNWGGYTF.

The chain recombines TRBV28 with TRBJ2-2, with TRBD1 as a possible D gene (6 bases). The ends were cut back, 6 bases at V and 6 bases at J, with 20 bases in the middle. CDR1 and CDR2 from the germline V gene are MDHEN and SYDVKM. The CDR3 extends over 16 amino acids. The DNA for the CDR3 is TGTGCCAGCAGGCGAACACAGGGCGAGGTGGCCGGGGAGCTGTTTTTT. This sequence encodes CASRRTQGEVAGELFF.

This chain joins TRBV7-8 and TRBJ1-5; 7 bases line up with TRBD1. CDR1 is SGHVS, CDR2 FQNEAQ, per germline. CDR3 size: 14 residues. V shed 4 bases, J shed 7 bases, and the junction held 7 bases outside the gene matches. The CDR3 reads CASSSQGNQQPQHF. The CDR3 nucleotides read TGTGCCAGCAGCTCACAGGGGAACCAGCAGCCCCAGCATTTT.

The chain joins TRBV18 to TRBJ2-7; D is possibly TRBD1 (5 bases). With 0 bases removed from V and 3 bases from J, the gap between germline ends came to 9 bases. Germline V lookup: CDR1 KGHSH, CDR2 LQKENI. The CDR3 sequence is 14 residues long. The CDR3 DNA follows: TGTGCCAGCTCACCACCAGACAGATACTACGAGCAGTACTTC. Its protein product is CASSPPDRYYEQYF.